Detailed here is one T cell receptor beta chain. Its antigen remains undetermined. Per-base qualities were not stored, and no clone one base away is much larger. This entry is derived from a study of technical replicates of blood from a handful of donors (dated by TCRdb to 2016 to 2017). The library was prepared using the immunoSEQ multiplex PCR assay. The source is immuneACCESS, and TCRdb retained only in-frame sequences with V and J called. Part of the clones is not carried over; for the studies checked, unresolved V genes explain less than half of this, and the remainder is unexplained. This sample comprises about 73,000 clones, 93% of them detected only once. The ten largest clonotypes hold 0.25% of the sample. The germline V gene sets CDR1 to MNHEY and CDR2 to SVGAGI. The V end gives up 7 bases and the J end 5 bases, leaving 5 bases in the junction not matched to a gene. There are 14 amino acids in the CDR3, from cysteine to phenylalanine inclusive. The sequence is cut down to CDR3 DNA, 42 bases in frame from base 1.

This TCR was sampled from a human donor in good health. What was sequenced was T cells isolated from PBMCs. The V gene is TRBV6-5 and the J gene is TRBJ1-6, and 7 bases in between align with TRBD1. Read as DNA, the sequence is TGTGCCAGCAACCCACAGGGGAATAATTCACCCCTCCACTTT. The resulting protein is CASNPQGNNSPLHF.